The sequence of this T cell receptor (beta chain) was determined in a study of cytomegalovirus exposure and HLA in healthy donors. Study-wide results and caveats: Follow-up analysis seemed to connect common viral pathogens with several of the most significant clusters identified.

Germline values: CDR1 SGHTA, CDR2 FQGNSA. The V and J ends lost 0 bases and 2 bases respectively, with 14 bases between them. The CDR3 runs to 16 residues. Healthy bone marrow donors formed the donor group. About this clone: Its antigen is currently unknown.

The PCR made use of 60 Vbeta and 13 Jbeta primers. This table comes from immunoSEQ multiplex PCR, and its TCRdb copy is limited to in-frame clones, with some not included. The sample has roughly 130,000 clones, 80% seen once. The sample taken for sequencing was PBMCs. The gene calls are TRBV7-2 and TRBJ2-7, with D unresolved. This sequence originates from a male donor in good health and CMV-seronegative. The CDR3 loop is CASSLARILEPYEQYF. CDR3 DNA: TGTGCCAGCAGCTTAGCTCGAATTCTAGAGCCCTACGAGCAGTACTTC.